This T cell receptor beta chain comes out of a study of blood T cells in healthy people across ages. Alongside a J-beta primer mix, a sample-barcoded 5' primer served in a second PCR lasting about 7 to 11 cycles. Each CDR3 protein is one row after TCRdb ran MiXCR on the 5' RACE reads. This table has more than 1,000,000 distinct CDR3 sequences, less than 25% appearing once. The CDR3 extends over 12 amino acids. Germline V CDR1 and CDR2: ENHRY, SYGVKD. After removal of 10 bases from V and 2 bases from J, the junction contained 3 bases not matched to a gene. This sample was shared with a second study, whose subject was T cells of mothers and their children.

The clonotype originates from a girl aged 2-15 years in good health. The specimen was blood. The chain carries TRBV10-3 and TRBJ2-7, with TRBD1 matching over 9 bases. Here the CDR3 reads CANRDRAYEQYF. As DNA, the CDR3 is TGTGCCAACCGGGACAGGGCCTACGAGCAGTACTTC.